The subject of this entry is one T cell receptor (beta chain). J gave up 8 bases and V 4 bases, and 14 bases lay outside the gene matches. Germline V gives CDR1 MDHEN, CDR2 SYDVKM. The CDR3 runs to 16 residues. Authors' methods: Cell counts per sample came from amplifying reference gene primers. The protocol was immunoSEQ multiplex PCR, while the TCRdb copy is restricted to in-frame clones and leaves out a portion. V, J and clone size are those of that table, while D and trimming were read from the DNA. Here the sample spans 300,000 to 450,000 clones, approximately 89% being singletons. The data originate from a study of blood T cell repertoires in COVID-19.

The clonotype originates from a man between 25 and 39 years old who had recovered from COVID-19. The specimen was PBMCs or T cells enriched from blood (not recorded which). J is TRBJ2-3 and V is TRBV28, with TRBD1 identical over 8 bases. The CDR3 region is CASSSTLDRVGGTQYF. Here the CDR3 DNA reads TGTGCCAGCAGTTCGACCCTGGACAGGGTTGGCGGTACGCAGTATTTT.